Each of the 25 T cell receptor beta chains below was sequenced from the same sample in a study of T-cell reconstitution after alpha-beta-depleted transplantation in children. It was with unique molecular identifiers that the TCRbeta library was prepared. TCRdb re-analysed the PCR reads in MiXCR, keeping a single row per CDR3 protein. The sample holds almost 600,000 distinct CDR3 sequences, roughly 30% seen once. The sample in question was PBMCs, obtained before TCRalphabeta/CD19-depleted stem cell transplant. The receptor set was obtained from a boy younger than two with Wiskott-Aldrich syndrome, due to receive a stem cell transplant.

CDR3 region: CASSLRGDRDGETQYF. CDR3 nucleotides: TGTGCCAGCAGTTTACGTGGGGACAGGGATGGAGAGACCCAGTACTTC. The V gene is TRBV27, the J gene TRBJ2-5, with TRBD1 matching 9 bases. The germline V gene has CDR1 MNHEY and CDR2 SMNVEV (reference sequence). The CDR3 is made up of 16 amino acids. V lost 2 bases, J lost 4 bases, and 8 bases stayed unmatched.

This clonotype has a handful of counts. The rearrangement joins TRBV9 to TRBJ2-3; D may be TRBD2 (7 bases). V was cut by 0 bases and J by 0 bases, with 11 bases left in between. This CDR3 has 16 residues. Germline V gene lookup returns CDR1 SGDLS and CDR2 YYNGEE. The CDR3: CASSVAPGGSTDTQYF. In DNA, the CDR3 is TGTGCCAGCAGCGTAGCTCCGGGGGGCAGCACAGATACGCAGTATTTT.

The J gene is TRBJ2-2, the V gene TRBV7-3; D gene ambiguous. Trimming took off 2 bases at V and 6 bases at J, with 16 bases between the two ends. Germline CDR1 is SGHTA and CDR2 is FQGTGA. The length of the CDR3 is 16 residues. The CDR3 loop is CASSLFAVFGPGELFF. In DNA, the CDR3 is TGTGCCAGCAGCTTATTTGCGGTTTTTGGGCCCGGGGAGCTGTTTTTT.

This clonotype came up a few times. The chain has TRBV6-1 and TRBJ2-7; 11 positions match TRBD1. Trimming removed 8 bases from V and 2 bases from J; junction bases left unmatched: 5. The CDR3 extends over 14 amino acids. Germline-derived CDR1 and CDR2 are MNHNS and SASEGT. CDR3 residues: CASRGTGGTYEQYF. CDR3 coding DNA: TGTGCCAGCCGGGGGACAGGGGGAACCTACGAGCAGTACTTC.

CDR3 in DNA: TGCAGTGCTAGGGGCCTCGCGGCGGGAGCGGGAGATACGCAGTATTTT. Amino acid sequence: CSARGLAAGAGDTQYF. The rearrangement links TRBV20-1 to TRBJ2-3; 7 bases match TRBD2. Germline CDR1 DFQATT, CDR2 SNEGSKA (reference sequence). V shed 3 bases and J 5 bases; nucleotides not matched to a gene: 14. The CDR3 is 16 amino acids.

The CDR3 DNA reads as TGCGCCAGCAGCGAAGGGGACTACACAGATACGCAGTATTTT. Its protein product is CASSEGDYTDTQYF. The V gene is TRBV5-1, the J gene TRBJ2-3; 7 bases line up with TRBD2. Germline lookup yields CDR1 SGHRS and CDR2 YFSETQ. Germline trimming cut 4 bases from V and 2 bases from J; bases unmatched to any gene: 4. This CDR3 contains 14 residues.

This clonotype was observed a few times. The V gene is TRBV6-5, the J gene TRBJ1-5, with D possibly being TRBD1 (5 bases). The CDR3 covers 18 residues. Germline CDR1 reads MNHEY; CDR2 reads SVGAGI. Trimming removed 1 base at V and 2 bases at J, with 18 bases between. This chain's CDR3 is CASSYFMADGGGNQPQHF. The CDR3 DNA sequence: TGTGCCAGCAGTTACTTTATGGCAGACGGGGGGGGCAATCAGCCCCAGCATTTT.

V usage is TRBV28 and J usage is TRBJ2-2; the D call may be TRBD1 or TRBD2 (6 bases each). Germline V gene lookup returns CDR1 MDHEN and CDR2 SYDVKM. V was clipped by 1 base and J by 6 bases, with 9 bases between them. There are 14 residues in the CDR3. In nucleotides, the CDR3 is TGTGCCAGCAGTTTATTGGGGGGCTCCGGGGAGCTGTTTTTT. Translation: CASSLLGGSGELFF.

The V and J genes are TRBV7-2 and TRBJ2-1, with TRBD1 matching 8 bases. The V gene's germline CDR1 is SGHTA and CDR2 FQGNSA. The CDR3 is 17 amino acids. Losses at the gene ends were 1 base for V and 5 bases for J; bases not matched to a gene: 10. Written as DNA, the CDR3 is TGTGCCAGCAGCTTAGGGATTCTCGGGACAGGTAACAATGAGCAGTTCTTC. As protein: CASSLGILGTGNNEQFF.

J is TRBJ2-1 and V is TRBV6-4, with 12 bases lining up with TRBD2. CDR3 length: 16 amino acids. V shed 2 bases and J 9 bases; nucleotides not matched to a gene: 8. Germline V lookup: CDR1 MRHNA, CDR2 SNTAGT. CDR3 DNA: TGTGCCAGCAGTGACCGGCTAGCGGGAGGGAGCGCTGAGCAGTTCTTC. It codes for CASSDRLAGGSAEQFF.

CDR3: CASSLYSPGEQYF. For the CDR3, the DNA is TGTGCCAGCAGTTTATATTCCCCCGGCGAGCAGTACTTC. This chain uses TRBV28 with TRBJ2-7; D unresolved. V was shortened by 1 base and J by 6 bases, with 10 bases between the two germline ends. Germline V CDR1 and CDR2: MDHEN, SYDVKM. The CDR3 runs to 13 residues.

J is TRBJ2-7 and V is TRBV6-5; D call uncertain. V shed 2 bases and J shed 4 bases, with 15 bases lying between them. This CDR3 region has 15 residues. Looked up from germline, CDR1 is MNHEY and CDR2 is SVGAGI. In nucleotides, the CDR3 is TGTGCCAGCAGTTACGTGGCAGGAGTACCTTACGAGCAGTACTTC. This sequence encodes CASSYVAGVPYEQYF.

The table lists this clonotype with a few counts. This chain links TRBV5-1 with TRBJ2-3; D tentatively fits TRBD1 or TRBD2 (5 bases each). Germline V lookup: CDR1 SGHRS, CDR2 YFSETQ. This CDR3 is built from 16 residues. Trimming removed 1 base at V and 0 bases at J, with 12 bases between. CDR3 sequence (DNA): TGCGCCAGCAGCTTGTTTGGGGGAGTGAGCACAGATACGCAGTATTTT. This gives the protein CASSLFGGVSTDTQYF.

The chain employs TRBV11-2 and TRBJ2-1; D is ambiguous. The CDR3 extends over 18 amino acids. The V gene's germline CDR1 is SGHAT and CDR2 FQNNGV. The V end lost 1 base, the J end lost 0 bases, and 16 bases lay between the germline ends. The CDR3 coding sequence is TGTGCCAGCAGCTTAGGTATAGGGCTGGCCAGCTCCTACAATGAGCAGTTCTTC. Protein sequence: CASSLGIGLASSYNEQFF.

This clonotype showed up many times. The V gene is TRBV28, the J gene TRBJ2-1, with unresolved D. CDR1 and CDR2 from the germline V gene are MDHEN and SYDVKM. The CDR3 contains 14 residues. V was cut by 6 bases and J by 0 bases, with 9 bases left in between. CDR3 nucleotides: TGTGCCAGCAGCTGGAGAAGCTCCTACAATGAGCAGTTCTTC. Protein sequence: CASSWRSSYNEQFF. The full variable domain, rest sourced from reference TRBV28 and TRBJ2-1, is DVKVTQSSRYLVKRTGEKVFLECVQDMDHENMFWYRQDPGLGLRLIYFSYDVKMKEKGDIPEGYSVSREKKERFSLILESASTNQTSMYLCASSWRSSYNEQFFGPGTRLTVL.

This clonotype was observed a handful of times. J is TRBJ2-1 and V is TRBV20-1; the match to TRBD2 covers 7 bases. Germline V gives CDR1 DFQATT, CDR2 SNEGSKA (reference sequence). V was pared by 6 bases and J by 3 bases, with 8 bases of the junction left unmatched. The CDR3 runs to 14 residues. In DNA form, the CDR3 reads TGCAGTGCAGACCCTAGCGGACTCTACAATGAGCAGTTCTTC. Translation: CSADPSGLYNEQFF.

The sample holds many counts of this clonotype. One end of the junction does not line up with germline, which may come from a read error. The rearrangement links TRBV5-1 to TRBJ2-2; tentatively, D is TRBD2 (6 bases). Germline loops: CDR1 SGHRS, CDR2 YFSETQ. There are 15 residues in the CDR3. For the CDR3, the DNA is TGTGCCAGCTCCCTCGGCGGGGCGAACACCGGGGAGCTGTTTTTT. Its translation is CASSLGGANTGELFF.

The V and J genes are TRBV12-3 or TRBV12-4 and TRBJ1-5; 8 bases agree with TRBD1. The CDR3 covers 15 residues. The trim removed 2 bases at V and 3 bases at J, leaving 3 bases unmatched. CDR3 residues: CASSLIQGVNQPQHF. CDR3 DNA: TGTGCCAGCAGTTTAATACAGGGGGTCAATCAGCCCCAGCATTTT.

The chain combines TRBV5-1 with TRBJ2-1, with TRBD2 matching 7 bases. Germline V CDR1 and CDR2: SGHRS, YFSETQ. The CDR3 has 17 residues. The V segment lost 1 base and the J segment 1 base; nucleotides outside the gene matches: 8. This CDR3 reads CASSLISWRGSYNEQFF. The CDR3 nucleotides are TGCGCCAGCAGCTTGATTTCTTGGCGGGGGTCCTACAATGAGCAGTTCTTC.

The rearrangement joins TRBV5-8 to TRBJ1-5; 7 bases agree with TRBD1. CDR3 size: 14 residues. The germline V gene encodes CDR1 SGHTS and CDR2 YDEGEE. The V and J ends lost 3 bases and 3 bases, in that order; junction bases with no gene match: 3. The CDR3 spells CASSWGQINQPQHF. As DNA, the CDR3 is TGTGCCAGCAGCTGGGGACAGATCAATCAGCCCCAGCATTTT. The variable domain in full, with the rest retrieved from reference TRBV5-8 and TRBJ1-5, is EAGVTQSPTHLIKTRGQQATLRCSPISGHTSVYWYQQALGLGLQFLLWYDEGEERNRGNFPPRFSGRQFPNYSSELNVNALELEDSALYLCASSWGQINQPQHFGDGTRLSIL.

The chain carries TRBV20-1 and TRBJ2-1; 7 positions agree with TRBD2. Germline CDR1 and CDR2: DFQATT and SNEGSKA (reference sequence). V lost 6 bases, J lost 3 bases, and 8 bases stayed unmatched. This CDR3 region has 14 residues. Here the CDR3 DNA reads TGCAGTGCCCCCCGCCTAGCGGTCTACAATGAGCAGTTCTTC. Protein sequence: CSAPRLAVYNEQFF.

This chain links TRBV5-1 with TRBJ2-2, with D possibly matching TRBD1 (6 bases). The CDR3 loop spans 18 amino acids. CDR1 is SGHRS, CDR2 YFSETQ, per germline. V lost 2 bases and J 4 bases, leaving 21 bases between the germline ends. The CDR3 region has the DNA TGCGCCAGCAGCTTAATCCCCCAAACAGGGATAGCCACCGGGGAGCTGTTTTTT. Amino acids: CASSLIPQTGIATGELFF.

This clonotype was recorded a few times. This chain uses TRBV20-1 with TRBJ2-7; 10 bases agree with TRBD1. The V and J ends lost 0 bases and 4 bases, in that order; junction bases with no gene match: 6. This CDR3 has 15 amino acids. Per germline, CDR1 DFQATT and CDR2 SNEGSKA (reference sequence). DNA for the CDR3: TGCAGTGCTAGAGATGAGGACAGGGGGTTTTACGAGCAGTACTTC. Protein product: CSARDEDRGFYEQYF.

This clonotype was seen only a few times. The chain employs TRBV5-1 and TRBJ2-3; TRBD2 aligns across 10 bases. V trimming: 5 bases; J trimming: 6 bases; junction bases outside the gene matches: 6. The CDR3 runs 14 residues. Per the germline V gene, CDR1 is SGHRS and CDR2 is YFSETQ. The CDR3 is CASRGLAGADTQYF. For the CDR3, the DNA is TGCGCCAGCAGAGGCCTAGCGGGAGCTGATACGCAGTATTTT. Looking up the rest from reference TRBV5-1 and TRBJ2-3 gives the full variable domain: KAGVTQTPRYLIKTRGQQVTLSCSPISGHRSVSWYQQTPGQGLQFLFEYFSETQRNKGNFPGRFSGRQFSNSRSEMNVSTLELGDSALYLCASRGLAGADTQYFGPGTRLTVL.

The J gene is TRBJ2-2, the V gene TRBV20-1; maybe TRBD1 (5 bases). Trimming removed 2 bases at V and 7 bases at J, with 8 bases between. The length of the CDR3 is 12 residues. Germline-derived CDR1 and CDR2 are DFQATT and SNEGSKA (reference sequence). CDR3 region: CSARQGLGELFF. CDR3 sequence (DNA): TGCAGTGCTAGACAGGGTCTCGGGGAGCTGTTTTTT.